This T cell receptor (beta chain) was captured by sequencing in a study of T cell responses to AZD1222 COVID-19 vaccine (dated by TCRdb to the early 2020s). Some background on the complete study: TCR sequencing was performed for roughly 240 trial participants, of whom roughly 200 were given two doses of AZD1222 and around 25 were given two doses of MenACWY control vaccine. Trial participants were enrolled into age subgroups of 18-55, 56-69 and 70-plus years, which contained approximately 150, 28 and 58 TCR-sequenced participants, respectively.

The CDR3 regions of human TCRbeta chains were subjected to immunosequencing. The paper's processing steps were these. Repertoire TCRs were matched against a reference library of SARS-CoV-2-specific TCRs generated with the MIRA antigen-specificity platform. Breadth meant the fraction of unique TCRs that were SARS-CoV-2-associated, whereas depth meant the fraction of total T cells that were SARS-CoV-2-associated. Using the MIRA data, each spike-specific TCR was mapped to the spike region that the TCR reacts to and placed in a CD4 or CD8 class. Log10-transformed breadth and depth values were compared by one-way ANOVA with Sidak's multiple comparisons tests. TCRdb took over this immuneACCESS table, retaining in-frame rearrangements with V and J assigned. Such tables are incomplete; in checked studies, under half of the missing clones stem from an unresolved V gene, and the remainder is unexplained. That table is the source of V, J and clone size, and D and trimming were worked out from the DNA. Counted in this sample were under 200,000 clones; about 92% of them appeared once. 3.6% of the sample goes to the ten largest clones.

The paper's findings and limits, for the study overall: The whole spike protein was spanned by vaccine-associated CD4 TCRs, and dominant responses were seen in regions 160-218 and 743-854. In the small 56-69-year group, the increase in depth fell short of significance, most likely because of low power. Reportedly, almost half of the unique spike-specific TCRs recognized epitopes lying outside the regions that are mutated in the B.1.351 and B.1.1.7 variants. Because no samples from the day 14 peak response were available, repertoires could be characterized only after the peak T cell response. After two AZD1222 doses, spike-specific TCR breadth and depth were significantly higher than at day 0 and than in MenACWY recipients. Conclusions about previously exposed vaccinees are limited because only a handful of AZD1222 recipients were SARS-CoV-2 seropositive at baseline. Most participants were white British and females outnumbered males, and the authors suggested that clonal diversity may have been underestimated.

As to this clone: Its antigen is not yet known. Base qualities are not recorded, but no much larger clone differs from it by a single base.

The CDR3 runs 17 residues from the cysteine to the phenylalanine. Solely the CDR3 DNA is kept, with 51 bases framed from the first base. Trimming accounts for 4 bases at V and 7 bases at J, while the number of junction bases matched to no gene is 20. CDR1 SGHRS and CDR2 YFSETQ are derived from the germline V gene. The time point label corresponds to: about 28 days (+/-7) after the second vaccine dose. This specimen's treatment or condition label, per the study, means: meningococcal conjugate vaccine given as trial control. Vaccinee samples were obtained from the UK trials COV001 and COV002, which included a single-blind randomized controlled phase 2/3 trial of AZD1222 (ChAdOx1 nCoV-19) in healthy adults. For TCRbeta chain sequencing, PBMC samples were collected from trial participants at day 0 and at day 28 after the second dose.

The V gene is TRBV5-1 and the J gene is TRBJ2-7, and TRBD1 matches 7 of the central bases. The sample in question was peripheral blood, obtained 28 days after the second dose of the MenACWY control vaccine. The source is an adult who received the MenACWY meningococcal vaccine as a control. The CDR3 sequence is CASSTLVGRQGDQEQYF. The DNA reads TGCGCCAGCAGCACCCTCGTAGGGAGACAGGGTGATCAGGAGCAGTACTTC.